The 2 T cell receptor beta chains presented below share a single source sample, sequenced in a study of immune characteristics of hereditary and idiopathic chronic pancreatitis. Chronic pancreatitis tissue was collected during total pancreatectomy with islet autotransplantation. Clones were read by immunoSEQ multiplex PCR, and TCRdb kept only the in-frame ones, dropping some. The table records about 14,000 clones, 73% of them present only once. The specimen sequenced was pancreas tissue with hereditary chronic pancreatitis. These receptors came from a human donor with chronic pancreatitis.

The chain employs TRBV25-1 and TRBJ2-1, with 11 bases that match TRBD2. CDR1 and CDR2 from the germline V gene are MGHDK and SYGVNS. The CDR3 consists of 16 residues. V lost 2 bases, J lost 8 bases, and 8 bases stayed unmatched. CDR3 amino acids: CASSESSGRAVDEQFF. CDR3 nucleotides: TGTGCCAGCAGTGAAAGTAGCGGGAGGGCGGTCGATGAGCAGTTCTTC.

The chain combines TRBV9 with TRBJ1-3, with D possibly matching TRBD1 (5 bases). The germline gives CDR1 SGDLS, CDR2 YYNGEE. V was clipped by 2 bases and J by 0 bases, with 18 bases between them. This CDR3 region has 18 residues. CDR3 region: CASSVGGELLFSGNTIYF. The CDR3 nucleotides read TGTGCCAGCAGCGTCGGGGGGGAACTCCTGTTCTCTGGAAACACCATATATTTT.